This TCR beta chain comes out of a study of vaccination and CD4 T cells after COVID-19. In regard to this clonotype: The antigen remains unidentified.

The Oncomine TCR Beta short-read assay was what sequenced the DNA obtained from cultured CD4+ T cells. From the PCR reads, TCRdb called clonotypes with MiXCR, one entry per CDR3 protein. In the table there are about 20,000 distinct CDR3 sequences, about 50% of which are singletons. V was pared by 7 bases and J by 2 bases, with 10 bases of the junction left unmatched. This CDR3 region has 15 residues. Germline-derived CDR1 and CDR2 are MNHNS and SASEGT. Treatment meaning: roughly 11-day PBMC culture with coronavirus spike peptide pools or control peptides (ViraFEST assay). The TCR originated in a human donor who had recovered from COVID-19. Material for sequencing was CD4+ T cells from blood, cultured in vitro. This chain connects TRBV6-1 to TRBJ2-7, with 8 bases aligning to TRBD2. The CDR3 reads CASTLEAGGTYEQYF. In DNA, the CDR3 is TGTGCCAGCACCCTCGAGGCGGGAGGTACCTACGAGCAGTACTTC.